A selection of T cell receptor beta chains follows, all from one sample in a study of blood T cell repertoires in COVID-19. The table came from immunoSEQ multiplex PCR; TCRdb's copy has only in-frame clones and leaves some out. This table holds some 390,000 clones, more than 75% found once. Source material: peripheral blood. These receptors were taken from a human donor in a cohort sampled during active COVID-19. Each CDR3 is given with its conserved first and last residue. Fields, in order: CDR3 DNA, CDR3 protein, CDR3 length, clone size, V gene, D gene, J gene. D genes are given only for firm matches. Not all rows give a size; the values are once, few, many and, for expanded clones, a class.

CDR3nt: TGTGCCAGCAGCCAAGAAACTGGGGCTGGTGGCTATGGCTACACCTTC
CDR3aa: CASSQETGAGGYGYTF
len: 16
abundance: once
v_gene: TRBV14
d_gene: .
j_gene: TRBJ1-2

CDR3nt: TGTGCCAGCAGTTCCCCACTAGCGGGAGGGTTGGAGACCCAGTACTTC
CDR3aa: CASSSPLAGGLETQYF
len: 16
abundance: .
v_gene: TRBV28
d_gene: TRBD2
j_gene: TRBJ2-5

CDR3nt: TGTGCCAGCAGCTTAGGGCGGGGGCGACCCAACTACACAGATACGCAGTATTTT
CDR3aa: CASSLGRGRPNYTDTQYF
len: 18
abundance: .
v_gene: TRBV7-3
d_gene: .
j_gene: TRBJ2-3

CDR3nt: TGTGCCAGCAGGGGCCCCTATGGCTACACCTTC
CDR3aa: CASRGPYGYTF
len: 11
abundance: few
v_gene: TRBV6-6
d_gene: .
j_gene: TRBJ1-2

CDR3nt: TGCGCCAGCAACCAGAGACAGGGCGGCCAAGAGACCCAGTACTTC
CDR3aa: CASNQRQGGQETQYF
len: 15
abundance: .
v_gene: TRBV4-1
d_gene: TRBD1
j_gene: TRBJ2-5

CDR3nt: TGCGCCAGCAGCTTGAGGCGGGGTTCCTACAATGAGCAGTTCTTC
CDR3aa: CASSLRRGSYNEQFF
len: 15
abundance: once
v_gene: TRBV5-1
d_gene: .
j_gene: TRBJ2-1

CDR3nt: TGTGCCAGCAGCCCCGGGACTAGCGGGGGGGCAGGTGAGCAGTTCTTC
CDR3aa: CASSPGTSGGAGEQFF
len: 16
abundance: .
v_gene: TRBV11-1
d_gene: TRBD2
j_gene: TRBJ2-1

CDR3nt: TGTGCCAGCAGCTTGGAGACAGGGGATATAGGCGGCTACACCTTC
CDR3aa: CASSLETGDIGGYTF
len: 15
abundance: .
v_gene: TRBV5-5
d_gene: TRBD1
j_gene: TRBJ1-2

CDR3nt: TGCGCCAGCAGTGAATCCAGGGAAGTGGAGCAGTACTTC
CDR3aa: CASSESREVEQYF
len: 13
abundance: .
v_gene: TRBV10-1
d_gene: .
j_gene: TRBJ2-7

CDR3nt: TGTGCCAGCAGCGAAGGACAGGGGGCGATCTCCTACAATGAGCAGTTCTTC
CDR3aa: CASSEGQGAISYNEQFF
len: 17
abundance: .
v_gene: TRBV9
d_gene: TRBD1
j_gene: TRBJ2-1

CDR3nt: TGTGCCAGCAGTTACCCCCCGGGTGGGTTCGCCGGGGAGCTGTTTTTT
CDR3aa: CASSYPPGGFAGELFF
len: 16
abundance: once
v_gene: TRBV6-5
d_gene: .
j_gene: TRBJ2-2

CDR3nt: TGTGCCAGCAGCTCTGTTCCGGGACTACCGAATGAGCAGTTCTTC
CDR3aa: CASSSVPGLPNEQFF
len: 15
abundance: once
v_gene: TRBV11-2
d_gene: TRBD2
j_gene: TRBJ2-1

CDR3nt: TGTGCCAGCAGGACAAGTACCGGTTCACCCCTCCACTTT
CDR3aa: CASRTSTGSPLHF
len: 13
abundance: .
v_gene: TRBV6-5
d_gene: .
j_gene: TRBJ1-6

CDR3nt: TGCAGTGCTAGTAGGCAGGGTGTTTTATCCTATGGCTACACCTTC
CDR3aa: CSASRQGVLSYGYTF
len: 15
abundance: .
v_gene: TRBV20-1
d_gene: .
j_gene: TRBJ1-2

CDR3nt: TGTGCCTCTCCCGGGCGGAAACAGGACAATCAGCCCCAGCATTTT
CDR3aa: CASPGRKQDNQPQHF
len: 15
abundance: .
v_gene: TRBV24-1
d_gene: .
j_gene: TRBJ1-5

CDR3nt: TGTGCCAGAAGCTTTCGACTAGCAATGGGGACCCAGTACTTC
CDR3aa: CARSFRLAMGTQYF
len: 14
abundance: .
v_gene: TRBV5-3
d_gene: TRBD2
j_gene: TRBJ2-5

CDR3nt: TGTGCCAGCAGCTTATCTAGCGGGGCCTACGAGCAGTACTTC
CDR3aa: CASSLSSGAYEQYF
len: 14
abundance: .
v_gene: TRBV7-8
d_gene: TRBD2
j_gene: TRBJ2-7

CDR3nt: TGTGCCAGCTCACCCGTGGGACAGGGCTACGAGCAGTACTTC
CDR3aa: CASSPVGQGYEQYF
len: 14
abundance: few
v_gene: TRBV18
d_gene: TRBD1
j_gene: TRBJ2-7

CDR3nt: TGTGCCAGCAGCAGGGACAGGAGGAACTACGAGCAGTACTTC
CDR3aa: CASSRDRRNYEQYF
len: 14
abundance: once
v_gene: TRBV6-5
d_gene: TRBD1
j_gene: TRBJ2-7

CDR3nt: TGTGCCAGCAGCCAAGGGGCAGGGCCCTCTGGAAACACCATATATTTT
CDR3aa: CASSQGAGPSGNTIYF
len: 16
abundance: .
v_gene: TRBV3-1/TRBV3-2
d_gene: .
j_gene: TRBJ1-3